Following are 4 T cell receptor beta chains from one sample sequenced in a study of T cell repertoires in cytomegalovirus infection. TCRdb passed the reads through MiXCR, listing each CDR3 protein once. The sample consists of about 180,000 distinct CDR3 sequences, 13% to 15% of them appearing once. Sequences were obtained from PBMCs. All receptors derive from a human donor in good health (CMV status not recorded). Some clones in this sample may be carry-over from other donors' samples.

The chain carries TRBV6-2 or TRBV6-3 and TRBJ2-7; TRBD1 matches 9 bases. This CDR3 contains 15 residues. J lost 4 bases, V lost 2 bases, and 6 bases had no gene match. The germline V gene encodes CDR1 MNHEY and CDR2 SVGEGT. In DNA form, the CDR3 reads TGTGCCAGCAGTTACCCCCGGGACAGGGAATACGAGCAGTACTTC. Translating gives CASSYPRDREYEQYF.

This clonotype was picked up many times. The CDR3 DNA is TGTGCCAGCAGTCCCGGTTGGGACTGGATTAACTATGGCTACACCTTC. Translated: CASSPGWDWINYGYTF. This chain joins TRBV12-3 or TRBV12-4 and TRBJ1-2; possible D gene TRBD1, 5 bases. The CDR3 is 16 amino acids. V was cut by 5 bases and J by 1 base, with 17 bases left in between.

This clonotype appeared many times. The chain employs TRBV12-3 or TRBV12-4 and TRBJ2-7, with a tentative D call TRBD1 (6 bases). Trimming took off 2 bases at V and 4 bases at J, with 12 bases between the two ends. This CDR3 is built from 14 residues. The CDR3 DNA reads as TGTGCCAGCAGTTTAAGGGGGAGAAGTTACGAGCAGTACTTC. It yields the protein CASSLRGRSYEQYF.

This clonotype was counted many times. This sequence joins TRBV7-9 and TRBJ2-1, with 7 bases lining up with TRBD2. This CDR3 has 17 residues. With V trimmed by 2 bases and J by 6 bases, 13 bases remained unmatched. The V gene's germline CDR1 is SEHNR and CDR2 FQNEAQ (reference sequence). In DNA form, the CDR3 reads TGTGCCAGCAGCTTACCCGACACAGGACTAGTATTCAATGAGCAGTTCTTC. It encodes CASSLPDTGLVFNEQFF.